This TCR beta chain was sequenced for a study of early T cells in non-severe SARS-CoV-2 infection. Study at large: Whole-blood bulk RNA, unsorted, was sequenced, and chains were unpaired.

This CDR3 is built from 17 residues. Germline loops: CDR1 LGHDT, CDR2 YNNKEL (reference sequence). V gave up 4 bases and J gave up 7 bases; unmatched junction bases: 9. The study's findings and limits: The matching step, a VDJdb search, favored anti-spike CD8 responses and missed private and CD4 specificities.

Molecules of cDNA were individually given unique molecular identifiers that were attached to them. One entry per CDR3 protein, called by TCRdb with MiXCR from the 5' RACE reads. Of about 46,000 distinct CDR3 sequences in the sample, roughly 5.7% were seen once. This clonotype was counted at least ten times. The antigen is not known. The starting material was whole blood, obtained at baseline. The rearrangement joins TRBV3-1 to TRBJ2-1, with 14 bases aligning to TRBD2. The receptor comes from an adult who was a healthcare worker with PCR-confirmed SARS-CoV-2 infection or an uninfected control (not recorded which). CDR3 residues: CASSPTRLAGGGNEQFF. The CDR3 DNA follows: TGTGCCAGCAGCCCAACTAGACTAGCGGGAGGGGGGAATGAGCAGTTCTTC.